A single sample is the source of the 20 T cell receptor beta chains below, sequenced in a study of vaccination effects on CD4 cells after COVID-19. Produced via immunoSEQ multiplex PCR; TCRdb's table is partial and in-frame only. The data show 25,000 to 30,000 clones, approximately 72% seen once. ViraFEST expansion of antigen-specific CD4+ T cells with viral peptide pools preceded sequencing. Culture lasted approximately 10 days before CD4+ T cell isolation. The vaccine recipients had no prior SARS-CoV-2 infection, with negative nucleocapsid antibodies. The antigens of these receptors remain unknown. The sample here was CD4+ T cells from PBMCs cultured with SARS-CoV-2 spike peptides, taken before COVID-19 vaccination. These receptors originate from a human donor who received a COVID-19 vaccine.

V usage is TRBV28 and J usage is TRBJ1-2; 7 bases are a match to TRBD1. This CDR3 contains 16 residues. CDR1 is MDHEN, CDR2 SYDVKM, per germline. V trimming: 8 bases; J trimming: 4 bases; junction bases outside the gene matches: 16. The DNA of the CDR3 is TGTGCCAGCGGGGCAGGGGGGGCAGGGGCGGGCTATGGCTACACCTTC. As protein: CASGAGGAGAGYGYTF.

V gene TRBV19 combines with J gene TRBJ1-1; D is unresolved. Germline CDR1 is LNHDA and CDR2 is SQIVND (reference sequence). The V end was cut by 7 bases, the J end by 2 bases, with 11 bases between. This CDR3 comprises 13 residues. The CDR3 region is CASTRVLNTEAFF. Written as DNA, the CDR3 is TGTGCCAGTACTCGGGTCCTTAACACTGAAGCTTTCTTT.

The genes are TRBV29-1 and TRBJ2-2; D is undetermined. This CDR3 has 15 amino acids. CDR1 and CDR2 (germline): SQVTM, ANQGSEA. With 4 bases removed from V and 0 bases from J, the gap between germline ends came to 12 bases. The CDR3 sequence: CSVGAEPANTGELFF. DNA of the CDR3: TGCAGCGTTGGGGCGGAGCCCGCGAACACCGGGGAGCTGTTTTTT.

The V gene is TRBV11-2, the J gene TRBJ2-7; 7 positions agree with TRBD1. Trimming cost V 6 bases and J 0 bases; bases outside gene matches: 8. Looked up from germline, CDR1 is SGHAT and CDR2 is FQNNGV. This CDR3 has 15 residues. The CDR3: CASRPTGHSSYEQYF. Here the CDR3 DNA reads TGTGCCAGCAGACCGACAGGGCATAGCTCCTACGAGCAGTACTTC.

This chain uses TRBV10-3 with TRBJ2-7, with D unresolved. V dropped 4 bases and J dropped 3 bases, with 13 bases sitting between them. Germline CDR1 reads ENHRY; CDR2 reads SYGVKD. The length of the CDR3 is 14 residues. CDR3 sequence reads: CAISAVDASYEQYF. The CDR3 DNA follows: TGTGCCATCAGTGCCGTGGACGCCAGCTACGAGCAGTACTTC.

V gene TRBV18 combines with J gene TRBJ1-4, with a weak D call TRBD1 (6 bases). Trimming removed 6 bases at V and 5 bases at J, with 16 bases between. This CDR3 spans 15 amino acids. Germline-derived CDR1 and CDR2 are KGHSH and LQKENI. CDR3: CASSLYREVNEKLFF. CDR3 DNA sequence: TGTGCCAGCTCCCTTTACAGGGAGGTGAATGAAAAACTGTTTTTT.

The V call is TRBV25-1, the J call TRBJ2-1, with D perhaps TRBD2 (5 bases). Trimming shortened V by 8 bases and J by 0 bases, and 17 bases separated the two germline ends. CDR3 length: 16 amino acids. CDR1 is MGHDK and CDR2 is SYGVNS in the germline V gene. CDR3 sequence reads: CASCSSTGSSYNEQFF. CDR3 bases: TGTGCCAGCTGTAGCTCCACGGGAAGCTCCTACAATGAGCAGTTCTTC.

This rearrangement joins TRBV10-3 to TRBJ2-3; 10 nucleotides agree with TRBD2. Germline V gives CDR1 ENHRY, CDR2 SYGVKD. Germline trimming cut 4 bases from V and 6 bases from J; bases unmatched to any gene: 10. The CDR3 extends over 16 amino acids. CDR3 sequence (DNA): TGTGCCATCAGTGGGATCGGTAGCGGGGGGCCGGATACGCAGTATTTT. As protein: CAISGIGSGGPDTQYF.

J is TRBJ2-3 and V is TRBV28; 9 bases are shared with TRBD1. V shed 4 bases and J 5 bases; nucleotides not matched to a gene: 13. CDR1 is MDHEN and CDR2 is SYDVKM in the germline V gene. CDR3 length: 17 amino acids. The CDR3 is CASSYRGPLEWKDTQYF. CDR3 sequence (DNA): TGTGCCAGCAGTTACAGGGGGCCTTTAGAGTGGAAAGATACGCAGTATTTT.

The chain uses TRBV28 and TRBJ1-5, with 8 bases fitting TRBD1. CDR1 and CDR2 from the germline V gene are MDHEN and SYDVKM. The length of the CDR3 is 15 residues. V shed 3 bases, J shed 9 bases, and the junction held 10 bases outside the gene matches. The CDR3 spells CASSLTTGGAGPQHF. In nucleotides, the CDR3 is TGTGCCAGCAGTTTGACCACAGGGGGTGCCGGGCCCCAGCATTTT. The full variable domain, its missing parts supplied by reference TRBV28 and TRBJ1-5, is DVKVTQSSRYLVKRTGEKVFLECVQDMDHENMFWYRQDPGLGLRLIYFSYDVKMKEKGDIPEGYSVSREKKERFSLILESASTNQTSMYLCASSLTTGGAGPQHFGDGTRLSIL.

The chain is built from TRBV7-2 and TRBJ2-7, with 11 bases that match TRBD2. Trimming removed 5 bases from V and 7 bases from J; junction bases left unmatched: 7. The germline gives CDR1 SGHTA, CDR2 FQGNSA. This CDR3 has 14 residues. The CDR3 nucleotides are TGTGCCAGCAGCAATAGCGGGGGGGCCCGGGAGCAGTACTTC. It yields the protein CASSNSGGAREQYF.

The CDR3 is CASSRTGQGNYGYTF. As DNA, the CDR3 is TGCGCCAGCAGCCGTACGGGACAGGGGAACTATGGCTACACCTTC. V is TRBV4-1 and J is TRBJ1-2; the match to TRBD1 covers 10 bases. Germline V lookup: CDR1 MGHRA, CDR2 YSYEKL. This CDR3 is 15 amino acids long. J lost 2 bases, V lost 4 bases, and 4 bases had no gene match.

The chain employs TRBV3-1 (or the pseudogene TRBV3-2) and TRBJ2-7; 7 nucleotides line up with TRBD1. After removal of 4 bases from V and 0 bases from J, the junction contained 6 bases not matched to a gene. Germline-derived CDR1 and CDR2 are LGHDT and YNNKEL (reference sequence). The CDR3 length is 15 residues. CDR3 sequence reads: CASSLGGTASYEQYF. CDR3 DNA sequence: TGTGCCAGCAGCCTTGGTGGGACAGCCTCCTACGAGCAGTACTTC.

This clone was seen a handful of times. The gene calls are TRBV5-1 and TRBJ1-3; the match to TRBD1 covers 9 bases. V lost 4 bases to trimming and J lost 4 bases; unmatched junction nucleotides: 3. There are 14 residues in the CDR3. Germline V gene data show CDR1 as SGHRS and CDR2 as YFSETQ. For the CDR3, the DNA is TGCGCCAGCAGCACAGGGGGCTCCGGAAACACCATATATTTT. Protein sequence: CASSTGGSGNTIYF.

V and J are TRBV7-2 and TRBJ2-7, with 10 bases lining up with TRBD1. V gave up 3 bases and J gave up 4 bases; unmatched junction bases: 6. The CDR3 covers 15 residues. From germline, CDR1 is SGHTA and CDR2 FQGNSA. Written as DNA, the CDR3 is TGTGCCAGCAGCTTTTCCGGGACAGGGGCTTACGAGCAGTACTTC. This encodes CASSFSGTGAYEQYF. The full variable domain, in which reference TRBV7-2 and TRBJ2-7 provide the parts outside the CDR3, is GAGVSQSPSNKVTEKGKDVELRCDPISGHTALYWYRQSLGQGLEFLIYFQGNSAPDKSGLPSDRFSAERTGGSVSTLTIQRTQQEDSAVYLCASSFSGTGAYEQYFGPGTRLTVT.

The chain uses TRBV6-5 and TRBJ2-7; 8 bases fit TRBD2. Germline CDR1 and CDR2: MNHEY and SVGAGI. Trimming removed 2 bases from V and 3 bases from J; junction bases left unmatched: 9. The CDR3 length is 16 residues. CDR3 in amino acids: CASSYRGGLPVYEQYF. The CDR3 bases are TGTGCCAGCAGTTACCGGGGGGGACTTCCAGTCTACGAGCAGTACTTC.

This clone was found a few times. V is TRBV18 and J is TRBJ1-5; a possible D gene is TRBD1 (6 bases). V shed 2 bases and J shed 0 bases, with 14 bases lying between them. Germline V gene lookup returns CDR1 KGHSH and CDR2 LQKENI. The CDR3 extends over 17 amino acids. The CDR3 sequence: CASSPDRNPYSNQPQHF. The CDR3 DNA reads as TGTGCCAGCTCACCAGACAGGAATCCTTATAGCAATCAGCCCCAGCATTTT.

V and J are TRBV7-2 and TRBJ2-1; possible D gene TRBD2, 7 bases. Germline assignment: CDR1 SGHTA and CDR2 FQGNSA. The CDR3 is 18 residues long. The V end lost 2 bases, the J end lost 2 bases, and 19 bases lay between the germline ends. This chain's CDR3 is CASSLLPGGGGPYNEQFF. CDR3 in DNA: TGTGCCAGCAGCTTATTGCCGGGGGGAGGGGGACCCTACAATGAGCAGTTCTTC.

J is TRBJ2-3 and V is TRBV12-3 or TRBV12-4; tentatively, D is TRBD2 (5 bases). CDR3 length: 13 residues. Between the trimmed V and J ends, which lost 6 bases and 6 bases, there was a span of 13 bases. CDR3 in DNA: TGTGCCAGCAGGGGCGCCGGGGTCGATACGCAGTATTTT. It encodes CASRGAGVDTQYF.

This clone has more than one count but fewer than ten. The chain links TRBV2 to TRBJ1-2; D is uncertain. CDR3 length: 10 amino acids. V shed 9 bases and J shed 2 bases, with 4 bases lying between them. Germline assignment: CDR1 SNHLY and CDR2 FYNNEI. This CDR3 reads CARGNYGYTF. The CDR3 nucleotides are TGTGCCAGGGGAAACTATGGCTACACCTTC. Using reference TRBV2 and TRBJ1-2 for the parts outside the CDR3, the full variable domain is EPEVTQTPSHQVTQMGQEVILRCVPISNHLYFYWYRQILGQKVEFLVSFYNNEISEKSEIFDDQFSVERPDGSNFTLKIRSTKLEDSAMYFCARGNYGYTFGSGTRLTVV.